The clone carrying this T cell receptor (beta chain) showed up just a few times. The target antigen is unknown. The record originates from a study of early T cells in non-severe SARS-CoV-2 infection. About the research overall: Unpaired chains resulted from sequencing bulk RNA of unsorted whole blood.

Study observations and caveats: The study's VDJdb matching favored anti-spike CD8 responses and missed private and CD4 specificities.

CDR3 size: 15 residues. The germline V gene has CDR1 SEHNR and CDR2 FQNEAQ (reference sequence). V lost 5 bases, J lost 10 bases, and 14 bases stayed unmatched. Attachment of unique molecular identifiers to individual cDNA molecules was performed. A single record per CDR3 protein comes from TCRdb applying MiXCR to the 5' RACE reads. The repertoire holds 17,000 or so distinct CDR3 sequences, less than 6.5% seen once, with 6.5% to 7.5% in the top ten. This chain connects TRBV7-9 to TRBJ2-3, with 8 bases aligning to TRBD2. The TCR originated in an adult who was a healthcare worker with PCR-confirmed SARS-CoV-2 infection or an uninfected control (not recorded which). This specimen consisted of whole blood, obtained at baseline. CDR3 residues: CASSPSGGNRLAQYF. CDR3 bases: TGTGCCAGCAGCCCTTCGGGGGGGAATCGGTTAGCGCAGTATTTT.